This T cell receptor beta chain was profiled in a study of T cells in Graves' hyperthyroidism and ophthalmopathy. Germline loops: CDR1 SGDLS, CDR2 YYNGEE. V lost 0 bases and J 4 bases, leaving 19 bases between the germline ends. The CDR3 runs to 17 residues. RNA transcripts were the template for amplifying TCR beta CDR3 regions. The HTBI primer set served for first-round RT-PCR of the TCR CDR3. TCRdb re-called the multiplex PCR reads with MiXCR, one entry per CDR3 protein. This sample has 300,000 to 400,000 distinct CDR3 sequences, with 15% to 20% found just once. The source of this sequence is a woman between 45 and 65 years old with Graves' hyperthyroidism. The sequencing sample was made of blood. This rearrangement joins TRBV9 to TRBJ1-1; D is possibly TRBD1 (5 bases). The DNA of the CDR3 is TGTGCCAGCAGCGTAGGTCGGGGAGGGGTTTTTGGCACTGAAGCTTTCTTT. Protein sequence: CASSVGRGGVFGTEAFF. Filled out from reference TRBV9 and TRBJ1-1, the complete variable domain reads DSGVTQTPKHLITATGQRVTLRCSPRSGDLSVYWYQQSLDQGLQFLIQYYNGEERAKGNILERFSAQQFPDLHSELNLSSLELGDSALYFCASSVGRGGVFGTEAFFGQGTRLTVV.